The 26 T cell receptor beta chains presented below share a single source sample, sequenced in a study of blood T cell repertoires in COVID-19. Sequencing used immunoSEQ multiplex PCR; TCRdb keeps in-frame clones, though not all of them. The sample contains roughly 100,000 clones, 87% of which appear only once. Sequencing used peripheral blood. The origin of the receptors is a man aged 50 to 59 in a cohort sampled during active COVID-19.

The genes are TRBV11-2 and TRBJ2-5; 8 bases fit TRBD2. This CDR3 has 15 residues. Germline V gene data show CDR1 as SGHAT and CDR2 as FQNNGV. V shed 5 bases and J 5 bases; nucleotides not matched to a gene: 10. The CDR3 is CASSPGREGYETQYF. The CDR3 coding sequence is TGTGCCAGCAGCCCCGGACGGGAGGGTTATGAGACCCAGTACTTC.

The gene calls are TRBV6-5 and TRBJ1-6; 8 bases are a match to TRBD1. Germline V CDR1 and CDR2: MNHEY, SVGAGI. The CDR3 is 13 residues long. The junction had 5 bases not matched to a gene; V was cut back by 8 bases and J by 8 bases. CDR3 residues: CASGGTGDSPLHF. As DNA, the CDR3 is TGTGCCAGCGGGGGGACAGGCGATTCACCCCTCCACTTT.

The chain carries TRBV19 and TRBJ1-1, with D unresolved. Germline loops: CDR1 LNHDA, CDR2 SQIVND (reference sequence). This CDR3 is 13 amino acids long. The germline V and J ends were trimmed by 5 bases and 1 base, with 8 bases remaining between them. The CDR3 DNA is TGTGCCAGTAGTTTTTACACGAACACTGAAGCTTTCTTT. Residues: CASSFYTNTEAFF.

In nucleotides, the CDR3 is TGCGCCAGCAGCCGACTAGCGGGGGAAAGCACAGATACGCAGTATTTT. Translation: CASSRLAGESTDTQYF. This chain links TRBV4-3 with TRBJ2-3; 12 nucleotides line up with TRBD2. V was clipped by 4 bases and J by 0 bases; unmatched bases: 2. Germline assignment: CDR1 LGHNA and CDR2 YSLEER. The CDR3 extends over 16 amino acids.

V usage is TRBV2 and J usage is TRBJ1-5; the D gene is possibly TRBD1 (6 bases). The CDR3 is made up of 13 amino acids. Trimming pared 7 bases from V and 4 bases from J, leaving 11 bases between. CDR1 and CDR2 from the germline V gene are SNHLY and FYNNEI. Written as DNA, the CDR3 is TGTGCCAGCAAGGGGGACTATAATCAGCCCCAGCATTTT. It is translated as CASKGDYNQPQHF.

This rearrangement joins TRBV15 to TRBJ1-5; TRBD1 matches at 8 bases. The CDR3 is made up of 16 amino acids. The V gene end was trimmed by 5 bases and the J gene end by 2 bases; junction bases not matched to a gene: 8. CDR1 and CDR2 from the germline V gene are LNHNV and YYDKDF (reference sequence). DNA of the CDR3: TGTGCCACCAGCGACCGAGGACAGGGTGGCAATCAGCCCCAGCATTTT. Translated, it gives CATSDRGQGGNQPQHF.

V usage is TRBV20-1 and J usage is TRBJ1-1; D gene uncertain. The germline V gene has CDR1 DFQATT and CDR2 SNEGSKA (reference sequence). The CDR3 covers 11 residues. V was shortened by 6 bases and J by 8 bases, with 13 bases between the two germline ends. The CDR3 loop reads CSAQVWAEAFF. DNA for the CDR3: TGCAGTGCCCAGGTTTGGGCAGAAGCTTTCTTT.

The CDR3 reads CASSRPSLGTNTGELFF. In nucleotides, the CDR3 is TGTGCCAGCAGCAGACCATCCCTCGGGACAAACACCGGGGAGCTGTTTTTT. The chain recombines TRBV9 with TRBJ2-2; possibly TRBD1 for D (6 bases). Trimming took 4 bases from V and 2 from J, leaving 18 bases between them. This CDR3 region has 17 residues. Germline assignment: CDR1 SGDLS and CDR2 YYNGEE.

This chain joins TRBV6-2 or TRBV6-3 and TRBJ1-2, with TRBD1 identical over 9 bases. The germline gives CDR1 MNHEY, CDR2 SVGEGT. There are 17 residues in the CDR3. The V segment lost 4 bases and the J segment 4 bases; nucleotides outside the gene matches: 13. The CDR3 spells CASSFTATGGSLYGYTF. The CDR3 coding sequence is TGTGCCAGCAGTTTCACTGCCACAGGGGGCTCCCTCTATGGCTACACCTTC.

The chain employs TRBV6-1 and TRBJ1-5; D uncertain. This CDR3 spans 15 amino acids. Germline assignment: CDR1 MNHNS and CDR2 SASEGT. Trimming left V 2 bases short and J 3 bases short, with 11 bases between. The CDR3 nucleotides are TGTGCCAGCAGTGAAAACGTCGGTTTCAATCAGCCCCAGCATTTT. Translating it yields CASSENVGFNQPQHF.

The genes are TRBV7-8 and TRBJ2-2, with 7 bases fitting TRBD1. The CDR3 sequence is 15 residues long. V was clipped by 5 bases and J by 1 base; unmatched bases: 4. The germline V gene encodes CDR1 SGHVS and CDR2 FQNEAQ. Written as DNA, the CDR3 is TGTGCCAGCAGCCGAACAGGGGTGAACACCGGGGAGCTGTTTTTT. It is translated as CASSRTGVNTGELFF.

The CDR3 DNA reads as TGTGCCAGCTCAGCGCCGCAGGGCAGCTCCTACAATGAGCAGTTCTTC. Its translation is CASSAPQGSSYNEQFF. This chain links TRBV18 with TRBJ2-1, with TRBD1 as a possible D gene (5 bases). Germline V gene lookup returns CDR1 KGHSH and CDR2 LQKENI. Between the trimmed V and J ends, which lost 5 bases and 0 bases, there was a span of 14 bases. There are 16 residues in the CDR3.

V is TRBV3-1 (or the pseudogene TRBV3-2) and J is TRBJ1-6; perhaps TRBD1 as D (6 bases). Trimming stripped 5 bases from V and 10 bases from J, with 24 bases between. This CDR3 has 17 amino acids. Per the germline V gene, CDR1 is LGHDT and CDR2 is YNNKEL (reference sequence). CDR3 nucleotides: TGTGCCAGCAGCTTACAAAGGCCGGTCGGCAGGGGCTCACCCCTCCACTTT. This sequence encodes CASSLQRPVGRGSPLHF.

The chain has TRBV25-1 and TRBJ2-1; 7 bases fit TRBD2. This CDR3 has 12 amino acids. CDR1 is MGHDK, CDR2 SYGVNS, per germline. The V and J ends lost 6 bases and 7 bases, in that order; junction bases with no gene match: 3. CDR3 loop: CASRTSPNEQFF. Written as DNA, the CDR3 is TGTGCCAGCAGGACTAGCCCGAATGAGCAGTTCTTC.

V usage is TRBV5-5 and J usage is TRBJ1-5; TRBD1 aligns across 7 bases. This CDR3 comprises 15 residues. Unmatched junction bases numbered 2, after V lost 2 bases and J lost 0 bases. The germline V gene has CDR1 SGHKS and CDR2 YYEKEE (reference sequence). The CDR3 sequence: CASSFQGGSNQPQHF. The CDR3 coding sequence is TGTGCCAGCAGCTTCCAGGGGGGTAGCAATCAGCCCCAGCATTTT.

This rearrangement joins TRBV5-1 to TRBJ1-4; D is perhaps TRBD1 (5 bases). V dropped 4 bases and J dropped 0 bases, with 13 bases sitting between them. The CDR3 totals 16 residues. The germline V gene has CDR1 SGHRS and CDR2 YFSETQ. CDR3 nucleotide sequence: TGCGCCAGCAGCCTGGGACGGACTGCAACTAATGAAAAACTGTTTTTT. Translating gives CASSLGRTATNEKLFF.

This clone was detected only once. The chain links TRBV7-8 to TRBJ1-4; TRBD1 might be the D (5 bases). CDR1 and CDR2 from the germline V gene are SGHVS and FQNEAQ. The CDR3 is made up of 12 amino acids. V was trimmed by 1 base and J by 13 bases, leaving 10 bases between them. CDR3: CASSLEGRGLFF. The DNA of the CDR3 is TGTGCCAGCAGCTTAGAGGGGCGAGGACTGTTTTTT.

The chain uses TRBV4-1 and TRBJ2-4; no clear D gene. The germline V and J ends were trimmed by 0 bases and 8 bases, with 26 bases remaining between them. CDR1 is MGHRA and CDR2 is YSYEKL in the germline V gene. The length of the CDR3 is 19 residues. The CDR3 nucleotides read TGCGCCAGCAGCCAAGACTGGGTCACGGCCTATTGGTCCCAGGACATTCAGTACTTC. Protein sequence: CASSQDWVTAYWSQDIQYF.

The rearrangement links TRBV10-3 to TRBJ2-1, with TRBD2 matching 9 bases. Germline V lookup: CDR1 ENHRY, CDR2 SYGVKD. The CDR3 is made up of 13 amino acids. V was pared by 7 bases and J by 5 bases, with 3 bases of the junction left unmatched. The CDR3 DNA follows: TGTGCCATCAACCAGCGGGGGGACAATGAGCAGTTCTTC. Its translation is CAINQRGDNEQFF.

This sequence joins TRBV10-2 and TRBJ2-1; perhaps TRBD2 as D (6 bases). V was trimmed by 6 bases and J by 6 bases, leaving 12 bases between them. Germline-derived CDR1 and CDR2 are WSHSY and SAAADI. The CDR3 sequence is 13 residues long. CDR3 bases: TGCGCCAGCAGGGCCCGGGACTCCAATGAGCAGTTCTTC. Amino acid sequence: CASRARDSNEQFF.

This CDR3 reads CAISVDRGRTDTQYF. The CDR3 DNA is TGTGCCATCAGTGTCGACAGGGGGAGGACAGATACGCAGTATTTT. This rearrangement joins TRBV10-3 to TRBJ2-3, with 9 bases matching TRBD1. The trim removed 4 bases at V and 3 bases at J, leaving 5 bases unmatched. The CDR3 spans 15 residues. Germline V gene lookup returns CDR1 ENHRY and CDR2 SYGVKD.

The rearrangement uses TRBV19 and TRBJ1-5, with 7 nucleotides matching TRBD1. This CDR3 comprises 16 residues. The J segment lost 5 bases and the V segment lost 3 bases, leaving 10 bases of the junction unmatched. The germline V gene encodes CDR1 LNHDA and CDR2 SQIVND (reference sequence). The CDR3 spells CASSIDSTGLDQPQHF. In DNA, the CDR3 is TGTGCCAGTAGTATCGACTCGACAGGGTTGGATCAGCCCCAGCATTTT.

The chain employs TRBV5-4 and TRBJ2-1; 7 bases fit TRBD1. Per germline, CDR1 SGHNT and CDR2 YYREEE (reference sequence). V trimming: 4 bases; J trimming: 0 bases; junction bases outside the gene matches: 10. The CDR3 contains 17 residues. The CDR3 reads CASSMPGTVSSYNEQFF. The CDR3 DNA sequence: TGTGCCAGCAGCATGCCCGGGACAGTTAGCTCCTACAATGAGCAGTTCTTC.

DNA of the CDR3: TGTGCCAGCAGTTTCCAACCCCTATGGAATGAAAAACTGTTTTTT. It specifies CASSFQPLWNEKLFF. The chain links TRBV27 to TRBJ1-4, with D uncertain. V shed 3 bases and J shed 5 bases, with 13 bases lying between them. The CDR3 sequence is 15 residues long. Germline V lookup: CDR1 MNHEY, CDR2 SMNVEV (reference sequence).

This clone was observed once. This chain joins TRBV5-4 and TRBJ1-2, with TRBD1 matching 8 bases. With V trimmed by 4 bases and J by 4 bases, 3 bases remained unmatched. CDR3 length equals 13 residues. Germline loops: CDR1 SGHNT, CDR2 YYREEE (reference sequence). The CDR3 is CASSTGGGYGYTF. CDR3 DNA: TGTGCCAGCAGCACAGGGGGGGGCTATGGCTACACCTTC.

The chain has TRBV6-6 and TRBJ1-2; 12 nucleotides line up with TRBD1. Trimming removed 2 bases from V and 6 bases from J; junction bases left unmatched: 4. Per germline, CDR1 MNHNY and CDR2 SVGAGI (reference sequence). The CDR3 has 15 amino acids. CDR3 nucleotides: TGTGCCAGCAGTTACCCGGGACAGGGGGCCAATGGCTACACCTTC. Its protein is CASSYPGQGANGYTF.